This TCR beta chain is drawn from a study of blood T cell repertoires in COVID-19. Study-level information: The samples span acute and convalescent COVID-19 from the United States, Italy and Spain. T cells, B-cell-depleted T cells, or PBMCs provided the cDNA or gDNA that served as material.

Authors' analysis steps: Researchers report that nucleated cell counts were estimated from reference gene primer amplification. Sequenced by immunoSEQ multiplex PCR; TCRdb stores in-frame clones only, minus some. V and J calls and clone size are given by that table; D and trimming were obtained from the DNA. The table includes 25,000 to 30,000 clones, 75% to 90% detected once. V was shortened by 4 bases and J by 4 bases, with 12 bases between the two germline ends. Per the germline V gene, CDR1 is SGHRS and CDR2 is YFSETQ. The CDR3 has 14 amino acids. Sequenced input: peripheral blood. The sequence was collected from a human donor with acute or convalescent COVID-19. The donor label of this sample is uncertain. This chain links TRBV5-1 with TRBJ1-5, with D possibly being TRBD1 (6 bases). The CDR3 region is CASSQGQGNQPQHF. CDR3 DNA: TGCGCCAGCAGCCAGGGGCAGGGGAATCAGCCCCAGCATTTT.